Listed below are T cell receptor beta chains from one sample, sequenced in a study of cytomegalovirus exposure and HLA in healthy donors. Only in-frame clones appear in the TCRdb table, and some are missing; sequencing was by immunoSEQ multiplex PCR. Of some 150,000 clones in the sample, approximately 80% are singletons; the top ten hold more than 1.5%. The sample was PBMCs. The origin of the receptors is a middle-aged woman in good health and CMV-seronegative. Each CDR3 is given with its conserved first and last residue. D genes are given only for firm matches. Clone size is not always given. Where it is, it says once, few, many or a class for expanded clones.

V	size	J	D	DNA	CDR3
TRBV19	.	TRBJ1-4	.	TGTGCCAGTAGTATCAGGGGCCTGAATGAAAAACTGTTTTTT	CASSIRGLNEKLFF
TRBV6-4	.	TRBJ1-2	.	TGTGCCAGCAGTGACTCTCTCGGGGTAGGCGGCTACACCTTC	CASSDSLGVGGYTF
TRBV7-3	.	TRBJ2-2	TRBD2	TGTGCCAGCAGCCCGGGACTAGCTTTTAACACCGGGGAGCTGTTTTTT	CASSPGLAFNTGELFF
TRBV5-4	.	TRBJ1-2	TRBD1	TGTGCCAGCAGCATGTGGGTGACAGGGGCGTTTGGCTACACCTTC	CASSMWVTGAFGYTF
TRBV11-3	few	TRBJ2-3	TRBD2	TGTGCCAGCAGCTTAAATTCGGGACTATCTAGCACAGATACGCAGTATTTT	CASSLNSGLSSTDTQYF
TRBV5-5	.	TRBJ2-1	TRBD2	TGTGCCAGCAGCCTACGGGCCAGCGGGGGGCTAAACGAGCAGTTCTTC	CASSLRASGGLNEQFF
TRBV7-2	.	TRBJ2-6	.	TGTGCCAGCAGCTTAGGGCTCCAGGGCGCGGGGGCCAACGTCCTGACTTTC	CASSLGLQGAGANVLTF
TRBV6-5	.	TRBJ1-2	TRBD1	TGTGCCAGCAGCCGACGACAGGGGAACTATGGCTACACCTTC	CASSRRQGNYGYTF
TRBV5-1	.	TRBJ2-3	.	TGCGCCAGCAGCTTAGAAAGGACTAGCACAGATACGCAGTATTTT	CASSLERTSTDTQYF
TRBV7-2	.	TRBJ1-2	.	TGTGCCAGCAGCTTAGAGGACATAAAGTGGTTGAGCTACACCTTC	CASSLEDIKWLSYTF
TRBV6-6	.	TRBJ1-5	.	TGTGCCAGCATTTTTTCCCGAGATCAGCCCCAGCATTTT	CASIFSRDQPQHF
TRBV5-1	.	TRBJ2-7	TRBD1	TGCGCCAGCAGCTTGCTCGGACAGGGAGGAGACGAGCAGTACTTC	CASSLLGQGGDEQYF
TRBV19	.	TRBJ1-3	.	TGTGCCAGTAGCCATTACGGACAGCCTGGAAACACCATATATTTT	CASSHYGQPGNTIYF
TRBV6-5	.	TRBJ1-1	.	TGTGCCAGCAGTTACTCGAACCCCAGAATGAACACTGAAGCTTTCTTT	CASSYSNPRMNTEAFF
TRBV7-2	.	TRBJ1-1	TRBD1	TGTGCCAGCAGCTCCGACGGGACAGCTATGAACACTGAAGCTTTCTTT	CASSSDGTAMNTEAFF
TRBV4-1	.	TRBJ2-7	.	TGCGCCAGCAGCCCTTCGGGGCAGGGGCTCTACGAGCAGTACTTC	CASSPSGQGLYEQYF
TRBV19	.	TRBJ2-7	.	TGTGCCAGTAGTATTCGCGGGAATCGTCGCTACGAGCAGTACTTC	CASSIRGNRRYEQYF
TRBV4-3	.	TRBJ2-3	.	TGCGCCAGCAGCCAAGGCGGTTCGGGGGAGTGGGTAGATACGCAGTATTTT	CASSQGGSGEWVDTQYF
TRBV7-2	.	TRBJ1-2	TRBD1	TGTGCCAGCAGCTTAGGTGCCCGGGACAGGGGTGTATACGACTATGGCTACACCTTC	CASSLGARDRGVYDYGYTF
TRBV5-4	.	TRBJ1-1	.	TGTGCCAGCAGCTTGGTCAACTTGAACACTGAAGCTTTCTTT	CASSLVNLNTEAFF
TRBV28	.	TRBJ1-4	.	TGTGCCACTACCGGCGGTGGAAAACTGTTTTTT	CATTGGGKLFF
TRBV28	.	TRBJ1-2	.	TGTGCCAGCAGTTTGACGCGGCGGGGCTACACCTTC	CASSLTRRGYTF
TRBV7-9	once	TRBJ1-3	TRBD1	TGTGCCAGCAGCCTTAAAGTTCGGGACAGTGCTGGAAACACCATATATTTT	CASSLKVRDSAGNTIYF
TRBV11-3	.	TRBJ2-3	TRBD1	TGTGCCAGCAGCTTTCACAGGGGAAGTGATACGCAGTATTTT	CASSFHRGSDTQYF
TRBV4-2	.	TRBJ2-7	.	TGTGCCAGCAGCTCGACAGGATCCTACGAGCAGTACTTC	CASSSTGSYEQYF
TRBV4-3	.	TRBJ2-2	.	TGCGCCAGCAGCCAAGATCGAGGTAGTGAGAAGGACTACGGGGAGCTGTTTTTT	CASSQDRGSEKDYGELFF